Listed below are T cell receptor beta chains from one sample, sequenced in a study of blood T cell repertoires in COVID-19. Libraries were prepared by immunoSEQ multiplex PCR; TCRdb keeps only in-frame clonotypes and omits some of them. This table holds about 440,000 clones, about 91% found once. Material: peripheral blood. These receptor sequences come from a woman between 50 and 59 years old with COVID-19, enrolled during active disease. Both conserved end residues are part of each CDR3. D genes are given only for firm matches. Size values are once, few and many counts, or a class for expanded clones, and some rows have none.

clone size	V gene	J gene	D gene	CDR3 DNA	CDR3 protein
NA	TRBV4-1	TRBJ1-5	NA	TGCGCCAGCAGCCAAGGGGTGGGGAGCAGGGGATATCAGCCCCAGCATTTT	CASSQGVGSRGYQPQHF
NA	TRBV5-6	TRBJ2-1	NA	TGTGCCAGCAGCTTTCAGGGTGAGCAGTTCTTC	CASSFQGEQFF
NA	TRBV10-3	TRBJ2-1	TRBD2	TGTGCCATCAGTGAGTCCCGGGAGGGGTTCAATGAGCAGTTCTTC	CAISESREGFNEQFF
NA	TRBV6-1	TRBJ2-2	TRBD1	TGTGCCAGCAGTGAAGCGCTTCCGGTCGGGACAGGGAAGATCGGGGAGCTGTTTTTT	CASSEALPVGTGKIGELFF
NA	TRBV30	TRBJ2-7	NA	TGTGCCTGGACAGGAGGATCCTACGAGCAGTACTTC	CAWTGGSYEQYF
NA	TRBV18	TRBJ2-3	TRBD2	TGTGCCAGCTCGCCGGTAGGTCCTAGCGGGGGGAGCACAGATACGCAGTATTTT	CASSPVGPSGGSTDTQYF
once	TRBV19	TRBJ2-7	TRBD1	TGTGCCAGTAGAGACAGGGGGCTGAACGAGCAGTACTTC	CASRDRGLNEQYF
NA	TRBV6-5	TRBJ1-1	NA	TGTGCCAGCAGTCAGGCAGGGGCGAACACTGAAGCTTTCTTT	CASSQAGANTEAFF
NA	TRBV30	TRBJ1-5	NA	TGTGCCTGGACCGGCCCCGGGGATTCTCATCAGCCCCAGCATTTT	CAWTGPGDSHQPQHF
NA	TRBV2	TRBJ1-1	NA	TGTGCCAGCAGTGCAGGCAGGGGAGAGATGAACACTGAAGCTTTCTTT	CASSAGRGEMNTEAFF
NA	TRBV2	TRBJ1-4	NA	TGTGCCAGCAGAGAACAGGGTGCAACTAATGAAAAACTGTTTTTT	CASREQGATNEKLFF
few	TRBV27	TRBJ1-2	NA	TGTGCCAGCAGTTTCGGCCGATCTCGGGGTGGCTACACCTTC	CASSFGRSRGGYTF
NA	TRBV19	TRBJ1-1	NA	TGTGCCAGTAGTGGGGCTCCAGGGGAGCCGGACACTGAAGCTTTCTTT	CASSGAPGEPDTEAFF
NA	TRBV20-1	TRBJ1-2	TRBD1	TGCAGTGCTAGTGGACAGGGGGCTAATTATTTAAACTATGGCTACACCTTC	CSASGQGANYLNYGYTF
NA	TRBV5-1	TRBJ1-2	NA	TGCGCCAGCAGCTTGGATGGGGCCTCTGGCTACACCTTC	CASSLDGASGYTF
NA	TRBV5-1	TRBJ2-4	NA	TGCGCCAGCAGGCAGGGGCTCGGGGCTGACATTCAGTACTTC	CASRQGLGADIQYF
NA	TRBV6-5	TRBJ1-1	NA	TGTGCCAGCAGTTACATGTTAGACACTGAAGCTTTCTTT	CASSYMLDTEAFF
NA	TRBV7-2	TRBJ2-7	TRBD2	TGTGCCAGCACCGCCAGCGGGGGTTACGAGCAGTACTTC	CASTASGGYEQYF
NA	TRBV6-5	TRBJ2-7	TRBD2	TGTGCCAGCAGTTTCACTAGCGGGGTGGGCGAGCAGTACTTC	CASSFTSGVGEQYF
NA	TRBV28	TRBJ1-5	NA	TGTGCCAGCATGGGCCAGTTCAATCAGCCCCAGCATTTT	CASMGQFNQPQHF
once	TRBV5-1	TRBJ1-1	NA	TGCGCCAGCAGCTTAGAGTCAACAGGTACCAGTCTAAACACTGAAGCTTTCTTT	CASSLESTGTSLNTEAFF
NA	TRBV19	TRBJ1-3	TRBD1	TGTGCCAGCACGACAGGGTTCACTGGAAACACCATATATTTT	CASTTGFTGNTIYF
NA	TRBV19	TRBJ1-5	NA	TGTGCCAGTAGTATTGTGGCGGCGCGTCAGCCCCAGCATTTT	CASSIVAARQPQHF
NA	TRBV24-1	TRBJ2-2	NA	TGTGCCACCAGTGATTTGCCAACCTTTACAACCGGGGAGCTGTTTTTT	CATSDLPTFTTGELFF
NA	TRBV5-1	TRBJ2-7	NA	TGCGCCAGCAGCATAGGACAGCCCTACGAGCAGTACTTC	CASSIGQPYEQYF
NA	TRBV19	TRBJ1-1	NA	TGTGCCAGTAGTATGGGAGGGACGGCGAACACTGAAGCTTTCTTT	CASSMGGTANTEAFF
NA	TRBV2	TRBJ2-1	NA	TGTGCCAGCAGTGAAGCCTTTCCGAGACTCAATGAGCAGTTCTTC	CASSEAFPRLNEQFF
once	TRBV29-1	TRBJ1-5	NA	TGCAGCGTTAAGGTCGGGGATCAGCCCCAGCATTTT	CSVKVGDQPQHF
NA	TRBV10-1	TRBJ2-1	NA	TGCGCCACTGGATCTCGCGGAGGTGAGCAGTTCTTC	CATGSRGGEQFF
NA	TRBV6-2/TRBV6-3	TRBJ1-5	NA	TGTGCCAGCAGTTACTGGGGAGGCAATCAGCCCCAGCATTTT	CASSYWGGNQPQHF
NA	TRBV29-1	TRBJ1-2	NA	TGCAGCGTTGCACGGGACACGTCCTATGGCTACACCTTC	CSVARDTSYGYTF
once	TRBV9	TRBJ1-5	NA	TGTGCCAGCAGCGTGACAGATAGCAATCAGCCCCAGCATTTT	CASSVTDSNQPQHF
NA	TRBV7-9	TRBJ2-3	TRBD2	TGTGCCAGCAGTCCCCCGGGGGGGAGGGGAGATACGCAGTATTTT	CASSPPGGRGDTQYF
NA	TRBV12-3/TRBV12-4	TRBJ1-5	NA	TGTGCCAGCAGTTTTTCGGATCAGCCCCAGCATTTT	CASSFSDQPQHF
NA	TRBV5-1	TRBJ2-1	TRBD1	TGCGCCAGCAGGTCCACAGGGGGTATTTACAATGAGCAGTTCTTC	CASRSTGGIYNEQFF
NA	TRBV6-5	TRBJ2-1	TRBD1	TGTGCCAGCAGCAAGGGACAGGCCTCCTACAATGAGCAGTTCTTC	CASSKGQASYNEQFF
once	TRBV11-2	TRBJ2-1	TRBD2	TGTGCCAGCAGAGCAGGGAAAGGACTAGCGGGGGTTCATGAGCAGTTCTTC	CASRAGKGLAGVHEQFF
few	TRBV5-6	TRBJ1-1	TRBD1	TGTGCCAGCAGCTCGTCGGACAGGGAATACACTGAAGCTTTCTTT	CASSSSDREYTEAFF
NA	TRBV7-6	TRBJ2-5	NA	TGTGCCAGCAGCTTAGCGATAAGAGGGGGTTCTTCGTGGGAGACCCAGTACTTC	CASSLAIRGGSSWETQYF
NA	TRBV7-2	TRBJ2-5	NA	TGTGCCAGCAGCTACGGTTGGGGGGATCGAGAGACCCAGTACTTC	CASSYGWGDRETQYF
NA	TRBV28	TRBJ1-6	NA	TGTGCCAGCAGTTTCAGTAATTCACCCCTCCACTTT	CASSFSNSPLHF
NA	TRBV30	TRBJ1-2	NA	TGTGCCTGGAGAGATCCAGGGAGGCCCTCCCTTGGCTACACCTTC	CAWRDPGRPSLGYTF
NA	TRBV18	TRBJ1-4	NA	TGTGCCAGCTCACCTAAGGGAGCAACTAATGAAAAACTGTTTTTT	CASSPKGATNEKLFF
NA	TRBV3-1/TRBV3-2	TRBJ2-5	TRBD2	TGTGCCAGCAGCCGGGAAGGACTAGCGGGGACCGAAGAGACCCAGTACTTC	CASSREGLAGTEETQYF
NA	TRBV5-6	TRBJ1-4	NA	TGTGCCAGCAGCTTGGTGCAGGGGACAGAAAAACTGTTTTTT	CASSLVQGTEKLFF
NA	TRBV7-2	TRBJ1-2	NA	TGTGCCAGCAGCCGTAAGAGGGATGGCTACACCTTC	CASSRKRDGYTF
once	TRBV6-5	TRBJ1-2	NA	TGTGCCAGCACCGGAGGGGGGGGACAAACCTATGGCTACACCTTC	CASTGGGGQTYGYTF
NA	TRBV27	TRBJ2-3	NA	TGTGCCAGTCATTCCAGGGTTCCAGATACGCAGTATTTT	CASHSRVPDTQYF
NA	TRBV19	TRBJ2-3	NA	TGTGCCAGTAGTATAGATGGCCGCACAGATACGCAGTATTTT	CASSIDGRTDTQYF
once	TRBV28	TRBJ2-5	NA	TGTGCCACCACCAGGGGCGCTGAGGAGACCCAGTACTTC	CATTRGAEETQYF
NA	TRBV19	TRBJ1-5	TRBD1	TGTGCCAGTAGCCCTACGGGACAGTTCAATCAGCCCCAGCATTTT	CASSPTGQFNQPQHF
few	TRBV6-5	TRBJ1-1	TRBD1	TGTGCCAGCAGTTACTCGGGACAGGCGGGCACTGAAGCTTTCTTT	CASSYSGQAGTEAFF
once	TRBV7-9	TRBJ2-7	TRBD1	TGTGCCAGCAGCTCCGGACAGGGCGGCTCCTACGAGCAGTACTTC	CASSSGQGGSYEQYF
NA	TRBV5-1	TRBJ2-3	TRBD2	TGCGCCAGCAGCTTGCAGGGGACTAGCGGGAACCGCACAGATACGCAGTATTTT	CASSLQGTSGNRTDTQYF